The clone carrying this T cell receptor (beta chain) was counted only a few times. TCRdb processed the 5' RACE reads anew with MiXCR; each CDR3 protein has one entry. The table has fewer than 550,000 distinct CDR3 sequences, 13% to 15% seen once. This sample is part of a study of identical twins. V was trimmed by 2 bases and J by 3 bases, leaving 16 bases between them. This CDR3 contains 17 residues. These sequences were also reported in another study, on yellow fever vaccine responses in identical twins.

Sequenced sample: CD4+ T cells sorted from blood. The sequence derives from a woman aged 18 to 35 in good health. The chain couples TRBV12-3 or TRBV12-4 to TRBJ2-2; a possible D gene is TRBD1 (6 bases). The CDR3 region is CASSLRLSSGDTGELFF. CDR3 DNA sequence: TGTGCCAGCAGTTTAAGGCTGTCGTCAGGGGACACCGGGGAGCTGTTTTTT.